A single sample is the source of the 28 T cell receptor beta chains below, sequenced in a study of blood T cell repertoires in COVID-19. This table comes from immunoSEQ multiplex PCR, and its TCRdb copy is limited to in-frame clones, with some not included. The sample has some 200,000 clones, about 88% seen once. Sample: PBMCs or T cells enriched from blood (not recorded which). These receptors were collected from a young woman who had recovered from COVID-19.

The V call is TRBV12-3 or TRBV12-4, the J call TRBJ2-1; the D gene is possibly TRBD2 (6 bases). CDR3 length: 13 amino acids. V shed 3 bases and J shed 16 bases, with 19 bases lying between them. DNA for the CDR3: TGTGCCAGCAGTTTGGGGGGTCGCGTGAGGAATTTCTTC. It is translated as CASSLGGRVRNFF.

V usage is TRBV19 and J usage is TRBJ1-1; maybe TRBD1 (6 bases). The CDR3 has 13 residues. V was shortened by 8 bases and J by 7 bases, with 17 bases between the two germline ends. Per the germline V gene, CDR1 is LNHDA and CDR2 is SQIVND (reference sequence). CDR3 loop: CASRGAELSEAFF. DNA of the CDR3: TGTGCCAGTCGGGGGGCGGAACTGAGTGAAGCTTTCTTT.

V usage is TRBV27 and J usage is TRBJ1-6; no clear D. Per the germline V gene, CDR1 is MNHEY and CDR2 is SMNVEV (reference sequence). V was clipped by 3 bases and J by 8 bases, with 17 bases between them. This CDR3 has 16 residues. Written as DNA, the CDR3 is TGTGCCAGCAGTTTGAAGGAGCCGTTTACTTATTCACCCCTCCACTTT. Translated: CASSLKEPFTYSPLHF.

J is TRBJ2-7 and V is TRBV5-1, with 7 bases matching TRBD1. Germline V gene lookup returns CDR1 SGHRS and CDR2 YFSETQ. CDR3 length: 14 amino acids. V lost 5 bases, J lost 4 bases, and 9 bases stayed unmatched. The CDR3 DNA is TGCGCCAGCAGGTCTCCGGGACAGCAATACGAGCAGTACTTC. This codes for CASRSPGQQYEQYF. Full variable domain (remainder filled in from reference TRBV5-1 and TRBJ2-7): KAGVTQTPRYLIKTRGQQVTLSCSPISGHRSVSWYQQTPGQGLQFLFEYFSETQRNKGNFPGRFSGRQFSNSRSEMNVSTLELGDSALYLCASRSPGQQYEQYFGPGTRLTVT.

The genes are TRBV7-2 and TRBJ2-1; no clear D. The CDR3 covers 11 residues. Germline loops: CDR1 SGHTA, CDR2 FQGNSA. Trimming removed 5 bases from V and 7 bases from J, with 6 bases in between. CDR3 sequence (DNA): TGTGCCAGCAGCAAAATAAATGAGCAGTTCTTC. Protein sequence: CASSKINEQFF.

The gene calls are TRBV30 and TRBJ2-1; TRBD2 matches at 15 bases. Germline V gene sequence: CDR1 GTSNPN, CDR2 SVGIG (reference sequence). The CDR3 extends over 17 amino acids. With 2 bases clipped from V and 6 bases from J, the junction kept 8 bases outside the gene matches. Here the CDR3 DNA reads TGTGCCTGGAGTCTCGGGGGACTAGCGGGAGGCCTCAATGAGCAGTTCTTC. Protein: CAWSLGGLAGGLNEQFF.

The chain is built from TRBV6-2 or TRBV6-3 and TRBJ1-4, with D unclear. The CDR3 is 13 residues long. CDR1 and CDR2 from the germline V gene are MNHEY and SVGEGT. The ends were cut back, 5 bases at V and 8 bases at J, with 12 bases in the middle. The CDR3 reads CASSQVIAEKLFF. The CDR3 DNA follows: TGTGCCAGCAGTCAGGTGATTGCGGAAAAACTGTTTTTT.

This clone was recorded once. The genes are TRBV7-2 and TRBJ2-1, with 12 bases matching TRBD2. J lost 3 bases, V lost 3 bases, and 6 bases had no gene match. The CDR3 covers 17 residues. Germline CDR1 is SGHTA and CDR2 is FQGNSA. Here the CDR3 DNA reads TGTGCCAGCAGCTTCAGGACTAGCGGGGCTAACTACAATGAGCAGTTCTTC. Its protein is CASSFRTSGANYNEQFF.

The chain combines TRBV6-4 with TRBJ2-2; 9 bases match TRBD1. This CDR3 has 16 amino acids. The ends lost 2 bases at V and 6 bases at J; junction bases unmatched: 7. CDR1 MRHNA and CDR2 SNTAGT come from the germline V gene. CDR3 loop: CASSDNPGQGSGELFF. The DNA for the CDR3 is TGTGCCAGCAGTGACAATCCGGGACAGGGTTCCGGGGAGCTGTTTTTT.

The gene calls are TRBV7-6 and TRBJ1-2, with 9 positions matching TRBD1. Germline assignment: CDR1 SGHVS and CDR2 FNYEAQ. This CDR3 comprises 14 residues. With 3 bases clipped from V and 2 bases from J, the junction kept 1 base outside the gene matches. The CDR3 here is CASSLGTGNYGYTF. In DNA form, the CDR3 reads TGTGCCAGCAGCTTGGGGACAGGGAACTATGGCTACACCTTC.

This chain joins TRBV20-1 and TRBJ1-6; D remains unclear. This CDR3 spans 15 amino acids. Trimming left V 3 bases short and J 9 bases short, with 18 bases between. Germline lookup yields CDR1 DFQATT and CDR2 SNEGSKA (reference sequence). This chain's CDR3 is CSASNFRRLSSPLHF. The CDR3, as DNA: TGCAGTGCTAGTAATTTTAGGAGGCTGAGTTCACCCCTCCACTTT.

The rearrangement joins TRBV2 to TRBJ2-7; the match to TRBD2 covers 10 bases. CDR1 and CDR2 (germline): SNHLY, FYNNEI. The CDR3 totals 15 residues. V was pared by 6 bases and J by 5 bases, with 10 bases of the junction left unmatched. The CDR3 DNA is TGTGCCAGCAGAGCTCAATCTAGCGGGAGTGACGAGCAGTACTTC. Its protein is CASRAQSSGSDEQYF. The whole variable domain, remainder taken from reference TRBV2 and TRBJ2-7, is EPEVTQTPSHQVTQMGQEVILRCVPISNHLYFYWYRQILGQKVEFLVSFYNNEISEKSEIFDDQFSVERPDGSNFTLKIRSTKLEDSAMYFCASRAQSSGSDEQYFGPGTRLTVT.

The chain uses TRBV19 and TRBJ1-1, with TRBD1 as a possible D gene (6 bases). Trimming pared 2 bases from V and 7 bases from J, leaving 17 bases between. This CDR3 has 15 residues. The V gene's germline CDR1 is LNHDA and CDR2 SQIVND (reference sequence). The CDR3 protein is CASSILGARTGEAFF. In nucleotides, the CDR3 is TGTGCCAGTAGTATATTGGGGGCAAGAACGGGTGAAGCTTTCTTT.

This chain connects TRBV27 to TRBJ2-7, with 7 bases fitting TRBD2. Per germline, CDR1 MNHEY and CDR2 SMNVEV (reference sequence). V trimming: 2 bases; J trimming: 0 bases; junction bases outside the gene matches: 7. The CDR3 runs to 16 residues. CDR3 amino acids: CASSLGTTGSSYEQYF. The DNA of the CDR3 is TGTGCCAGCAGTTTAGGGACTACTGGATCCTCCTACGAGCAGTACTTC.

The chain carries TRBV11-2 and TRBJ1-1; 9 bases agree with TRBD1. The CDR3 is 14 amino acids. V was pared by 3 bases and J by 11 bases, with 10 bases of the junction left unmatched. Per germline, CDR1 SGHAT and CDR2 FQNNGV. This chain's CDR3 is CASSLGQGGGVAFF. CDR3 DNA sequence: TGTGCCAGCAGCTTGGGACAGGGTGGGGGGGTGGCTTTCTTT.

CDR3 DNA: TGTGCCAGCAGCCAGCGACAGGCCGGTGGGCAAGATACGCAGTATTTT. Amino acid sequence: CASSQRQAGGQDTQYF. The rearrangement links TRBV11-3 to TRBJ2-3; weak D call: TRBD1 (6 bases). Trimming shortened V by 5 bases and J by 5 bases, and 20 bases separated the two germline ends. This CDR3 has 16 amino acids. Germline CDR1 and CDR2: SGHNT and YENEEA.

Only a few counts were recorded for this clone. V usage is TRBV7-2 and J usage is TRBJ1-2; D ambiguous. Trimming left V 1 base short and J 6 bases short, with 18 bases between. Germline loops: CDR1 SGHTA, CDR2 FQGNSA. The CDR3 totals 16 residues. The CDR3 spells CASSLVSGIWEDGYTF. In DNA form, the CDR3 reads TGTGCCAGCAGCTTAGTATCTGGGATTTGGGAGGATGGCTACACCTTC.

This clone was seen only once. V and J are TRBV7-2 and TRBJ2-7; 11 nucleotides align to TRBD2. The length of the CDR3 is 17 residues. V shed 0 bases and J 4 bases; nucleotides not matched to a gene: 8. CDR1 and CDR2 (germline): SGHTA, FQGNSA. Here the CDR3 DNA reads TGTGCCAGCAGCTTAGCCCCGCTAGCGGGAGGCGGTTACGAGCAGTACTTC. It encodes CASSLAPLAGGGYEQYF.

The V call is TRBV11-2, the J call TRBJ1-2; 7 nucleotides agree with TRBD1. Losses at the gene ends were 5 bases for V and 2 bases for J; bases not matched to a gene: 5. From germline, CDR1 is SGHAT and CDR2 FQNNGV. This CDR3 has 14 residues. CDR3 in DNA: TGTGCCAGCAGCATGGGACAGCTGAACTATGGCTACACCTTC. The encoded protein is CASSMGQLNYGYTF.

The V and J genes are TRBV28 and TRBJ1-1; D is unclear. The V and J ends lost 6 bases and 1 base respectively, with 9 bases between them. CDR1 and CDR2 (germline): MDHEN, SYDVKM. CDR3 length: 13 residues. The CDR3 region is CASRKTPNTEAFF. The CDR3 coding sequence is TGTGCCAGCAGAAAGACACCGAACACTGAAGCTTTCTTT.

V gene TRBV18 combines with J gene TRBJ1-1; D not resolved. Germline V gene sequence: CDR1 KGHSH, CDR2 LQKENI. V lost 5 bases and J lost 2, with 9 bases in between. The CDR3 has 13 residues. The CDR3 protein is CASSETANTEAFF. The CDR3 DNA sequence: TGTGCCAGCTCAGAAACAGCAAACACTGAAGCTTTCTTT.

The V gene is TRBV28, the J gene TRBJ2-7, with TRBD1 identical over 10 bases. J lost 0 bases, V lost 6 bases, and 23 bases had no gene match. The CDR3 is made up of 21 amino acids. The germline CDR1 and CDR2 sequences are MDHEN and SYDVKM. The CDR3 loop is CASSGGQGTISSGSLSYEQYF. CDR3 DNA: TGTGCCAGCAGCGGGGGACAGGGGACTATTTCTAGCGGGTCTCTCTCCTACGAGCAGTACTTC.

The V call is TRBV11-2, the J call TRBJ1-2; TRBD1 is a possible D gene (6 bases). Trimming stripped 6 bases from V and 5 bases from J, with 16 bases between. Germline CDR1 and CDR2: SGHAT and FQNNGV. CDR3 length: 14 amino acids. In DNA form, the CDR3 reads TGTGCCAGCAGAAGGGGGGGGCGGGAATATGGCTACACCTTC. Protein sequence: CASRRGGREYGYTF.

The chain carries TRBV4-2 and TRBJ2-1, with 10 bases fitting TRBD2. Germline CDR1 reads LGHNA; CDR2 reads YNFKEQ. Trimming at V came to 1 base and at J to 3 bases, leaving 6 bases not matched to a gene. This CDR3 has 17 amino acids. For the CDR3, the DNA is TGTGCCAGCAGCCAAGTCGGAACTAGCGGGAACTACAATGAGCAGTTCTTC. This codes for CASSQVGTSGNYNEQFF.

V is TRBV30 and J is TRBJ1-2; weak D call: TRBD1 (5 bases). This CDR3 spans 13 amino acids. Germline assignment: CDR1 GTSNPN and CDR2 SVGIG (reference sequence). V shed 5 bases and J shed 7 bases, with 17 bases lying between them. DNA of the CDR3: TGTGCCTGGGGCTTAAGGGGCTATGTTGGCTACACCTTC. Its protein is CAWGLRGYVGYTF.

The chain combines TRBV28 with TRBJ2-1, with D unclear. Trimming removed 10 bases at V and 9 bases at J, with 16 bases between. Germline CDR1 reads MDHEN; CDR2 reads SYDVKM. The CDR3 spans 12 residues. The CDR3 DNA is TGTGCCATCCAGTCCTCGGGTTTTGAGCAGTTCTTC. Its translation is CAIQSSGFEQFF.

The V and J genes are TRBV30 and TRBJ1-2; TRBD1 is a possible D gene (5 bases). This CDR3 region has 11 residues. Germline CDR1 GTSNPN, CDR2 SVGIG (reference sequence). The V end lost 5 bases, the J end lost 2 bases, and 6 bases lay between the germline ends. The CDR3 reads CAWSGNYGYTF. CDR3 in DNA: TGTGCCTGGTCAGGGAACTATGGCTACACCTTC. The full variable domain, in which reference TRBV30 and TRBJ1-2 provide the parts outside the CDR3, is SQTIHQWPATLVQPVGSPLSLECTVEGTSNPNLYWYRQAAGRGLQLLFYSVGIGQISSEVPQNLSASRPQDRQFILSSKKLLLSDSGFYLCAWSGNYGYTFGSGTRLTVV.

The chain combines TRBV2 with TRBJ2-5, with 8 bases lining up with TRBD1. V was clipped by 4 bases and J by 4 bases; unmatched bases: 5. Germline-derived CDR1 and CDR2 are SNHLY and FYNNEI. This CDR3 comprises 14 residues. The CDR3 region is CASSVGQGGETQYF. The CDR3 DNA follows: TGTGCCAGCAGTGTAGGACAGGGTGGAGAGACCCAGTACTTC.